These T cell receptor beta chains were read from a single sample in a study of blood T cell repertoires in COVID-19. Libraries were prepared by immunoSEQ multiplex PCR; TCRdb keeps only in-frame clonotypes and omits some of them. The table has around 75,000 clones, around 74% seen once. Sequencing was performed on peripheral blood. The receptors come from a woman older than 75 with active or convalescent COVID-19. CDR3s leave out the opening cysteine and the closing phenylalanine or tryptophan.

V gene: TRBV5-1
CDR3 protein: ASSLVGTANYGYT

V gene: TRBV27
CDR3 protein: ASSLLQEETQY

V gene: TRBV10-1
CDR3 protein: ASRGGSSDTQY

V gene: TRBV29-1
CDR3 protein: SVLTTGTMGFEQF

V gene: TRBV7-3
CDR3 protein: ASSLNLAGEQF

V gene: TRBV7-3
CDR3 protein: ASSAVTGSGTDTQY

V gene: TRBV20-1
CDR3 protein: SANLAREQF

V gene: TRBV5-4
CDR3 protein: ASSLGGTGTYEQY

V gene: TRBV10-1
CDR3 protein: ASSEDKGFLVPDTQY

V gene: TRBV5-1
CDR3 protein: ASIPPPSGGILLIGTQY

V gene: TRBV18
CDR3 protein: ASSPGLYTEAF

V gene: TRBV7-9
CDR3 protein: ASSPPLAGGPDTDTQY

V gene: TRBV11-2
CDR3 protein: ASSLGGGGKAEAF

V gene: TRBV5-4
CDR3 protein: ASSAGGRGGNEETQY

V gene: TRBV28
CDR3 protein: ASSLVNSPQPQH

V gene: TRBV7-9
CDR3 protein: ASSLGARGGEAF

V gene: TRBV25-1
CDR3 protein: ASSRLGGTSPLH

V gene: TRBV28
CDR3 protein: ASRPIYRAMNTEAF

V gene: TRBV5-1
CDR3 protein: ASSAGLAGDINEQF

V gene: TRBV2
CDR3 protein: ASSPTGGGNQPQH

V gene: TRBV5-1
CDR3 protein: ASNLGQANYGYT

V gene: TRBV11-3
CDR3 protein: ASSLSRNTEAF

V gene: TRBV19
CDR3 protein: ASRMRLAGGYNEQF

V gene: TRBV4-3
CDR3 protein: ASSQDPIRGNTEAF

V gene: TRBV7-2
CDR3 protein: ASSRQPRYSGNTIY

V gene: TRBV10-3
CDR3 protein: ATRKQGFNYGYT

V gene: TRBV3-1/TRBV3-2
CDR3 protein: ASSARGGGVGDTQY

V gene: TRBV3-1/TRBV3-2
CDR3 protein: ASSQTGTVYGYT

V gene: TRBV29-1
CDR3 protein: RGGGRRPGELF

V gene: TRBV7-2
CDR3 protein: ASSLGAMNTEAF

V gene: TRBV6-5
CDR3 protein: ASSYSIGTGGYGYT

V gene: TRBV30
CDR3 protein: AWSSAVQTQY

V gene: TRBV5-1
CDR3 protein: ASSLVLQGTNTEAF